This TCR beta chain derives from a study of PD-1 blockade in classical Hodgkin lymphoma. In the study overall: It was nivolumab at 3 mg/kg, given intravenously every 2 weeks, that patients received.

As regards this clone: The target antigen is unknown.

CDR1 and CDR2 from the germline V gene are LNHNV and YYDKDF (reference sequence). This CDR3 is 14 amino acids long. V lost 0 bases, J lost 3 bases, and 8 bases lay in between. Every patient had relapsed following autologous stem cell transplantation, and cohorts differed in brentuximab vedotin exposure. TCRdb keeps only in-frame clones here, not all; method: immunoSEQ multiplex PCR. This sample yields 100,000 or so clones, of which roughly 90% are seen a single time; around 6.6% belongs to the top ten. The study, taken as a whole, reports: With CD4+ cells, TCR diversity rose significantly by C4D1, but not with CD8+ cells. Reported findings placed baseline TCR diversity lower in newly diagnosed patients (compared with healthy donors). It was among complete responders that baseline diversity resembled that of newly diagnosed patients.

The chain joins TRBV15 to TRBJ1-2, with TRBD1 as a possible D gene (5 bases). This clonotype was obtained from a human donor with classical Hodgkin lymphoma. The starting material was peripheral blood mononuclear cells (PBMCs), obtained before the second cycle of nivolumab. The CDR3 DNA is TGTGCCACCAGCAGAGATCGAGGGGACTATGGCTACACCTTC. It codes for CATSRDRGDYGYTF.